This T cell receptor (beta chain) emerged from a study of T cell repertoires in cytomegalovirus infection. Across the whole study: The public TCR beta signatures pointed to both CMV infection and matching HLA type. The study's findings and limits: Dominating the ex vivo response were TCR beta clonotypes that were CMV-specific and HLA-C-restricted.

Trimming removed 2 bases from V and 3 bases from J, with 2 bases in between. Germline V gives CDR1 SGHTA, CDR2 FQGNSA. The CDR3 spans 12 residues. This clonotype appeared many times. Its antigen is not identified. TCRdb re-derived calls from the reads in MiXCR, one entry per CDR3 protein. Of some 390,000 distinct CDR3 sequences detected, less than 20% appear once; the ten largest clones hold around 8.6%. The sequenced material came from PBMCs. The receptor was isolated from a human donor in good health (CMV status not recorded). Some clones in this sample may be carry-over from other donors' samples. The chain uses TRBV7-2 and TRBJ1-5; D is unclear. This chain's CDR3 is CASSLINQPQHF. For the CDR3, the DNA is TGTGCCAGCAGCTTAATCAATCAGCCCCAGCATTTT.